The clone carrying this TCR beta chain occurred a few times. Antigen unknown. The authors loaded around 220 ng DNA, 30,000 to 35,000 T cell genomes, into sorted-subset replicate PCRs. Clones were read by immunoSEQ multiplex PCR, and TCRdb kept only the in-frame ones, dropping some. Of more than 850,000 clones in the sample, approximately 80% were seen once. The study separated CD4+ cells into CD45RA+ naive and CD45RA-negative memory subsets. This entry is derived from a study of shared clonotypes between healthy human individuals. General study points: Sequencing of the sorted subsets was shown by rarefaction to be incomplete despite large depth. Relative to clonotypes present in all four donors, those not shared had lower generation probabilities.

Germline CDR1 and CDR2: SGHAT and FQNNGV. With V trimmed by 5 bases and J by 5 bases, 3 bases remained unmatched. The length of the CDR3 is 13 residues. The chain has TRBV11-2 and TRBJ1-5; 7 bases line up with TRBD1. The sequenced sample was memory CD4+ T cells from PBMCs. Subset specified: CD45RA-negative fraction. This sequence originates from a young man in good health. Some clones in this sample may be carry-over from other donors' samples. The CDR3 reads CASSPDRDQPQHF. For the CDR3, the DNA is TGTGCCAGCAGCCCAGACAGGGATCAGCCCCAGCATTTT.